Listed here are 21 T cell receptor beta chains from one sample, sequenced in a study of blood T cell repertoires in COVID-19. The table came from immunoSEQ multiplex PCR; TCRdb's copy has only in-frame clones and leaves some out. The table has a few hundred thousand clones, 70% to 90% seen once; the top ten hold approximately 5.2%. The sequencing sample was made of PBMCs or T cells enriched from blood (not recorded which). These receptors were collected from a woman aged 25-40 years who had recovered from COVID-19.

This clone is categorized as medium-sized. This chain joins TRBV27 and TRBJ2-6, with D possibly being TRBD1 (6 bases). Trimming removed 5 bases at V and 0 bases at J, with 11 bases between. This CDR3 has 16 amino acids. Germline CDR1 reads MNHEY; CDR2 reads SMNVEV (reference sequence). The CDR3 nucleotides are TGTGCCAGCAGTCCCACAGGGCTCTCTGGGGCCAACGTCCTGACTTTC. Amino acid sequence: CASSPTGLSGANVLTF.

The rearrangement links TRBV7-6 to TRBJ1-1; D is unclear. Germline-derived CDR1 and CDR2 are SGHVS and FNYEAQ. The CDR3 is 13 amino acids. Trimming took 5 bases from V and 0 from J, leaving 7 bases between them. CDR3 loop: CASSPRMNTEAFF. CDR3 nucleotides: TGTGCCAGCAGCCCCCGTATGAACACTGAAGCTTTCTTT.

The chain has TRBV15 and TRBJ2-3; D is possibly TRBD1 (6 bases). This CDR3 has 15 amino acids. The V gene lost 4 bases and the J gene lost 6 bases, with 17 bases spanning the gap. Per germline, CDR1 LNHNV and CDR2 YYDKDF (reference sequence). This CDR3 reads CATSTPTAQGDTQYF. The DNA for the CDR3 is TGTGCCACCAGCACCCCCACGGCCCAGGGGGATACGCAGTATTTT.

V and J are TRBV5-1 and TRBJ2-5; 7 nucleotides agree with TRBD1. CDR1 and CDR2 from the germline V gene are SGHRS and YFSETQ. CDR3 size: 14 residues. V was clipped by 3 bases and J by 1 base; unmatched bases: 3. CDR3 residues: CASSSGQVQETQYF. CDR3 nucleotides: TGCGCCAGCAGCTCTGGACAGGTCCAAGAGACCCAGTACTTC.

This clone showed up just once. The V call is TRBV11-2, the J call TRBJ1-1, with 7 bases matching TRBD1. Germline values: CDR1 SGHAT, CDR2 FQNNGV. V lost 3 bases and J lost 6; bases outside the gene matches: 4. The CDR3 contains 13 residues. CDR3: CASSLGTAPEAFF. The CDR3 DNA reads as TGTGCCAGCAGCTTGGGGACAGCTCCTGAAGCTTTCTTT.

The chain couples TRBV19 to TRBJ1-2; D may be TRBD1 (5 bases). V shed 7 bases and J shed 3 bases, with 15 bases lying between them. Germline V gene data show CDR1 as LNHDA and CDR2 as SQIVND (reference sequence). This CDR3 is 14 amino acids long. CDR3 coding DNA: TGTGCCAGTAAGGGGCAGCAAACCTACTATGGCTACACCTTC. Its translation: CASKGQQTYYGYTF.

This chain joins TRBV7-2 and TRBJ1-2, with 8 bases matching TRBD1. Trimming cost V 4 bases and J 6 bases; bases outside gene matches: 10. The CDR3 runs 15 residues. Germline loops: CDR1 SGHTA, CDR2 FQGNSA. In DNA, the CDR3 is TGTGCCAGCAGCTATGGGACAGGAAGGGAGGATGGCTACACCTTC. Its protein is CASSYGTGREDGYTF.

The chain is built from TRBV19 and TRBJ1-5; TRBD1 is a possible D gene (6 bases). The ends were cut back, 9 bases at V and 2 bases at J, with 14 bases in the middle. The CDR3 consists of 14 residues. Germline CDR1 reads LNHDA; CDR2 reads SQIVND (reference sequence). DNA for the CDR3: TGTGCCAGGGAACAGGGCCTCGGCAATCAGCCCCAGCATTTT. Translation gives CAREQGLGNQPQHF.

The chain joins TRBV9 to TRBJ2-7, with TRBD2 identical over 10 bases. The V gene's germline CDR1 is SGDLS and CDR2 YYNGEE. The CDR3 is 14 residues long. The V segment lost 0 bases and the J segment 7 bases; nucleotides outside the gene matches: 4. This CDR3 reads CASSVGLAGVEQYF. The CDR3 DNA follows: TGTGCCAGCAGCGTAGGTCTAGCGGGGGTGGAGCAGTACTTC.

The genes are TRBV4-2 and TRBJ1-2; 7 nucleotides match TRBD1. J was trimmed by 8 bases and V by 2 bases; bases with no gene match: 8. Germline assignment: CDR1 LGHNA and CDR2 YNFKEQ. The CDR3 is 14 residues long. The CDR3: CASSQYGTAGGYTF. CDR3 bases: TGTGCCAGCAGCCAATACGGGACAGCCGGGGGCTACACCTTC.

The chain has TRBV4-1 and TRBJ1-3, with 11 nucleotides matching TRBD1. After removal of 1 base from V and 0 bases from J, the junction contained 8 bases not matched to a gene. The germline CDR1 and CDR2 sequences are MGHRA and YSYEKL. The CDR3 has 19 amino acids. CDR3 in DNA: TGCGCCAGCAGCCAAGGTGGGTGGACAGGGGGCCTCTCTGGAAACACCATATATTTT. It translates to CASSQGGWTGGLSGNTIYF.

The chain has TRBV27 and TRBJ2-2; the match to TRBD1 covers 9 bases. Germline CDR1 and CDR2: MNHEY and SMNVEV (reference sequence). CDR3 length: 15 amino acids. J gave up 6 bases and V 4 bases, and 6 bases lay outside the gene matches. DNA of the CDR3: TGTGCCAGCAGTTACACAGGGGGCCGAGCCGGGGAGCTGTTTTTT. Translating gives CASSYTGGRAGELFF.

This chain joins TRBV10-3 and TRBJ1-2, with 7 bases matching TRBD1. This CDR3 contains 13 residues. The V segment lost 9 bases and the J segment 4 bases; nucleotides outside the gene matches: 8. Germline V gene sequence: CDR1 ENHRY, CDR2 SYGVKD. The CDR3 nucleotides are TGTGCCATGAAGGGAACAGGGGTCTATGGCTACACCTTC. It encodes CAMKGTGVYGYTF.

The rearrangement links TRBV19 to TRBJ2-7, with 10 nucleotides matching TRBD1. V lost 5 bases and J lost 7; bases outside the gene matches: 11. Germline loops: CDR1 LNHDA, CDR2 SQIVND (reference sequence). This CDR3 comprises 15 residues. CDR3 in amino acids: CASSATGGSSREQYF. The CDR3 nucleotides are TGTGCCAGTAGTGCGACAGGGGGCAGCTCGCGTGAGCAGTACTTC.

The CDR3 is CASRAGGAKAGELFF. As DNA, the CDR3 is TGTGCCAGCAGAGCCGGGGGGGCGAAGGCCGGGGAGCTGTTTTTT. The J gene is TRBJ2-2, the V gene TRBV27; 8 nucleotides match TRBD2. With V trimmed by 6 bases and J by 6 bases, 9 bases remained unmatched. Per the germline V gene, CDR1 is MNHEY and CDR2 is SMNVEV (reference sequence). The CDR3 length is 15 residues.

This clone is a singleton in its sample. The genes are TRBV18 and TRBJ2-7; TRBD1 aligns across 7 bases. Germline V gene sequence: CDR1 KGHSH, CDR2 LQKENI. This CDR3 spans 14 amino acids. J gave up 0 bases and V 5 bases, and 4 bases lay outside the gene matches. The CDR3 sequence: CASSVRDSSYEQYF. Here the CDR3 DNA reads TGTGCCAGCTCAGTCCGGGACAGCTCCTACGAGCAGTACTTC.

The CDR3 DNA sequence: TGTGCCTGGAGTGTGCCCGGGACAGGGCCGAACACTGAAGCTTTCTTT. It yields the protein CAWSVPGTGPNTEAFF. This chain connects TRBV30 to TRBJ1-1; 9 bases fit TRBD1. The J segment lost 1 base and the V segment lost 0 bases, leaving 6 bases of the junction unmatched. The CDR3 sequence is 16 residues long. Germline V lookup: CDR1 GTSNPN, CDR2 SVGIG (reference sequence).

The rearrangement uses TRBV18 and TRBJ1-2, with 9 positions matching TRBD1. The germline CDR1 and CDR2 sequences are KGHSH and LQKENI. J gave up 0 bases and V 7 bases, and 6 bases lay outside the gene matches. This CDR3 has 15 amino acids. The CDR3 DNA is TGTGCCAGCTATGGACAGGGGCTGTCTAACTATGGCTACACCTTC. It encodes CASYGQGLSNYGYTF.

This clone was counted a single time. CDR3: CASSLTGIGQPQHF. The DNA of the CDR3 is TGTGCCAGCAGCCTGACAGGGATCGGGCAGCCCCAGCATTTT. This rearrangement joins TRBV7-2 to TRBJ1-5, with 7 nucleotides matching TRBD1. The V segment lost 5 bases and the J segment 7 bases; nucleotides outside the gene matches: 8. CDR3 length equals 14 residues. Per germline, CDR1 SGHTA and CDR2 FQGNSA.

CDR3 coding DNA: TGCAGTGCCCCGACTACCGGGGAGCTGTTTTTT. Translating gives CSAPTTGELFF. The chain joins TRBV20-1 to TRBJ2-2; D unclear. The CDR3 has 11 amino acids. Trimming pared 6 bases from V and 5 bases from J, leaving 7 bases between. Germline V lookup: CDR1 DFQATT, CDR2 SNEGSKA (reference sequence).

This sequence joins TRBV9 and TRBJ1-6; D not resolved. From germline, CDR1 is SGDLS and CDR2 YYNGEE. V lost 4 bases to trimming and J lost 9 bases, with 14 bases between them. The CDR3 runs 14 residues. The CDR3 coding sequence is TGTGCCAGCAGCCCCAGTTCCTTCTCTTCACCCCTCCACTTT. It encodes CASSPSSFSSPLHF.